This T cell receptor (beta chain) was recovered during a study of post-analysis software for immune sequencing data. Background on the study: Recorded disease courses covered relapsing-remitting, secondary progressive and progressive-relapsing multiple sclerosis. Some patients had no subtype annotation. Broader study findings: Included in a set of about 5 TRBV segments more frequent in patients than controls were TRBV5-6, TRBV5-1 and TRBV20-1. Strong co-clustering by F measure was seen for same-batch samples. Versus controls, multiple sclerosis patients showed significantly lower diversity (normalized Chao1).

Unique molecular identifiers were built into the TCR beta cDNA libraries. TCRdb ran MiXCR on the PCR reads and lists one entry per CDR3 protein. The data contain roughly 870,000 distinct CDR3 sequences, roughly 50% of them seen just once; the ten biggest clones take up around 4.5%. This clonotype was observed once. Antigen: not known. The CDR3 sequence is 16 residues long. The germline V and J ends were trimmed by 2 bases and 4 bases, with 16 bases remaining between them. CDR1 is SEHNR and CDR2 is FQNEAQ in the germline V gene (reference sequence). This clonotype originated in a girl between 5 and 17 years old with multiple sclerosis. What was sequenced was blood. The rearrangement uses TRBV7-9 and TRBJ2-3; no clear D gene. The CDR3 DNA reads as TGTGCCAGCAGCTTATCTCTAGGACGCGTCGCAGATACGCAGTATTTT. It codes for CASSLSLGRVADTQYF.